Reported below is one T cell receptor (beta chain). Its antigen is currently unknown. The sample originates from a study of shared clonotypes between healthy human individuals. In unsorted samples, genomic DNA was obtained using approximately 81 million PBMCs. Unsorted PBMCs provided DNA that was sequenced on ten immunoSEQ deep assay plates. Clones were sequenced by immunoSEQ multiplex PCR, and TCRdb holds only the in-frame ones, with some missing. The sample has about 510,000 clones, almost 80% seen once. Trimming left V 1 base short and J 0 bases short, with 10 bases between. CDR3 size: 16 residues. Looked up from germline, CDR1 is SGHTS and CDR2 is YDEGEE. General study results and limits: Sharing of clonotypes among donors was expected to vary with sequencing depth.

The clonotype was recovered from a woman aged 40 to 50 in good health. Some clones in this sample may be carry-over from other donors' samples. Sequenced material: PBMCs. The V gene is TRBV5-8, the J gene TRBJ2-2; D tentatively fits TRBD1 or TRBD2 (5 bases each). Here the CDR3 reads CASSLSGGPNTGELFF. The CDR3 bases are TGTGCCAGCAGCTTGAGTGGGGGACCGAACACCGGGGAGCTGTTTTTT.